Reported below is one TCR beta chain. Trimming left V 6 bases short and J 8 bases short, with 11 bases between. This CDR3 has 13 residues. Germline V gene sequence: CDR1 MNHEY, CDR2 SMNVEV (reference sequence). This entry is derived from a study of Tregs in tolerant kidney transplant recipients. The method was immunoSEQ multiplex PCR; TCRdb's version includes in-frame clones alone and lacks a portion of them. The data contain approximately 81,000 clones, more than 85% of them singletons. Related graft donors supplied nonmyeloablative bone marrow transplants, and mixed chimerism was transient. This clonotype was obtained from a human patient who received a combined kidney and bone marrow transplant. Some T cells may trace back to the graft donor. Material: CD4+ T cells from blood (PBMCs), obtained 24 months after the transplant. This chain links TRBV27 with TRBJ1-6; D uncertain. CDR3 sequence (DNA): TGTGCCAGCAGCCGGCAAGACTATTCACCCCTCCACTTT. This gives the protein CASSRQDYSPLHF.